This T cell receptor beta chain was identified during a study of T cell changes during pregnancy in multiple sclerosis. Only in-frame clones appear in the TCRdb table, and some are missing; sequencing was by immunoSEQ multiplex PCR. Of just under 95,000 clones in the sample, 85% to 95% are singletons; the top ten hold roughly 3%. CDR1 and CDR2 (germline): MNHEY, SMNVEV (reference sequence). CDR3 size: 14 residues. The V and J ends lost 8 bases and 0 bases respectively, with 12 bases between them. The sample in question was peripheral blood, obtained in the first trimester of pregnancy. The chain couples TRBV27 to TRBJ2-3; D might be TRBD2 (6 bases). The receptor's source is a female donor with multiple sclerosis, enrolled in a pregnancy study. The CDR3 coding sequence is TGTGCCAGCCGTGTAGCGGCTAGCACAGATACGCAGTATTTT. Its protein product is CASRVAASTDTQYF.